This T cell receptor (beta chain) was identified during a study of monozygotic twins with inflammatory bowel disease. This CDR3 region has 15 residues. Germline V lookup: CDR1 SGHRS, CDR2 YFSETQ. TCRdb re-called the 5' RACE reads, yielding one record per CDR3 amino acid sequence without DNA. The sample data list 150,000 to 200,000 distinct CDR3 sequences. This sequence was found in a human donor with ulcerative colitis or Crohn's disease, or a healthy co-twin of an affected twin (not recorded which). V gene TRBV5-1 combines with J gene TRBJ2-5; the TCRdb call, TRBD1, lacks DNA for checking. Sequenced input: blood. This chain's CDR3 is CASSLGRAMVETQYF.